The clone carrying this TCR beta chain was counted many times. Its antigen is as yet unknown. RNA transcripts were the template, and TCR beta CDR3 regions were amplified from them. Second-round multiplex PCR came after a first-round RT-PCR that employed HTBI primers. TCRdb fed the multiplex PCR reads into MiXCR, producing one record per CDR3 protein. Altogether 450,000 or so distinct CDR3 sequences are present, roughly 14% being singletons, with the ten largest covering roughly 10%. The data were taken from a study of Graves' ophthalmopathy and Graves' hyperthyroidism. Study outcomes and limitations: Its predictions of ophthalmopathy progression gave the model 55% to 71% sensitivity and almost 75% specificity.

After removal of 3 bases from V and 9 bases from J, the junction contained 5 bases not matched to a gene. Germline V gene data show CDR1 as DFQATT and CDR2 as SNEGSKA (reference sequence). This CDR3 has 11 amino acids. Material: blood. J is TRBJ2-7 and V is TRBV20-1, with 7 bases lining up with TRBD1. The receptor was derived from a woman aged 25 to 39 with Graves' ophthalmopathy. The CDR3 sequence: CSASQGGSQYF. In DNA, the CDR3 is TGCAGTGCTAGCCAAGGGGGCTCGCAGTACTTC.